Listed below are T cell receptor beta chains from one sample, sequenced in a study of blood T cell repertoires in COVID-19. Assay: immunoSEQ multiplex PCR; the TCRdb copy retains only in-frame clones and omits some. In the table there are tens of thousands of clones, 80% to 90% of which are singletons. Sequenced material: peripheral blood. The source is a man aged 50 to 60 with active COVID-19. The CDR3 runs from the conserved cysteine through the conserved F or W. A D gene is named only where the DNA matches it firmly. Size is stated for part of the rows, as once, few or many counts, or as a class when the clone is expanded.

>TRBV7-8|TRBJ1-1|few|TRBD1
TGTGCCAGCAGCAACGAATTAAACAGGGGGTACACTGAAGCTTTCTTT
CASSNELNRGYTEAFF
>TRBV7-2|TRBJ1-2|few|.
TGTGCCAGCAGCACAACAGGGTGGTCTAACTATGGCTACACCTTC
CASSTTGWSNYGYTF
>TRBV12-3/TRBV12-4|TRBJ2-5|.|.
TGTGCCAGCAGCTCTGGCGAGACCCAGTACTTC
CASSSGETQYF
>TRBV5-1|TRBJ2-2|.|TRBD1
TGCGCCAGCAGCCGGGGACAGGCCTCGCCGGGCACCGGGGAGCTGTTTTTT
CASSRGQASPGTGELFF
>TRBV7-9|TRBJ1-5|.|TRBD1
TGTGCCAGCAGCTTACAGGGGGGACAGCCCCAGCATTTT
CASSLQGGQPQHF
>TRBV5-6|TRBJ2-1|once|.
TGTGCCAGCAGCTTGAACTCTAGCCCAGGAGTCTTC
CASSLNSSPGVF
>TRBV29-1|TRBJ1-1|.|.
TGCAGCGTTGTAGGCAGTCCGGGCACTGAAGCTTTCTTT
CSVVGSPGTEAFF
>TRBV6-1|TRBJ2-1|.|.
TGTGCCAGCAGTGAAGCGCTGACATCCTACAATGAGCAGTTCTTC
CASSEALTSYNEQFF
>TRBV10-1|TRBJ1-2|.|TRBD1
TGCGCCAGCAGTGACAGGGGGGATGGCTACACCTTC
CASSDRGDGYTF
>TRBV18|TRBJ1-1|.|TRBD1
TGTGCCAGCTCTACCGGGACAGCTAACACTGAAGCTTTCTTT
CASSTGTANTEAFF
>TRBV28|TRBJ1-5|.|.
TGTGCCAGCAGCACCCGGGATGGGAGCAATCAGCCCCAGCATTTT
CASSTRDGSNQPQHF
>TRBV3-1/TRBV3-2|TRBJ1-5|.|.
TGTGCCAGCAGCCAGTACCCTACCGCGGGGACGGGTCAGCCCCAGCATTTT
CASSQYPTAGTGQPQHF
>TRBV19|TRBJ2-7|few|TRBD1
TGTGCCAGTCAGGGGGCCTACGAGCAGTACTTC
CASQGAYEQYF